These 4 T cell receptor beta chains were all obtained from the same sample, sequenced in a study of cytomegalovirus exposure and HLA in healthy donors. Measured with immunoSEQ multiplex PCR; TCRdb has only the in-frame clones, and not every one. Seen here are about 130,000 clones, roughly 89% observed once, and the top ten hold 0.95% to 1.5%. Material: PBMCs. Every receptor here comes from a young woman in good health and CMV-seronegative.

The chain employs TRBV5-1 and TRBJ1-2; 9 bases line up with TRBD1. CDR1 is SGHRS and CDR2 is YFSETQ in the germline V gene. Trimming took 2 bases from V and 6 from J; bases not matched to a gene: 2. CDR3 length: 13 residues. This chain's CDR3 is CASSFTGGNGYTF. Written as DNA, the CDR3 is TGCGCCAGCAGCTTCACAGGGGGCAATGGCTACACCTTC.

The rearrangement joins TRBV6-1 to TRBJ1-1; D gene unclear. Germline V gene data show CDR1 as MNHNS and CDR2 as SASEGT. The CDR3 contains 14 residues. V was cut by 10 bases and J by 2 bases, with 17 bases left in between. The DNA of the CDR3 is TGTGCCACCACGCAGGATCAGGCAAACACTGAAGCTTTCTTT. It specifies CATTQDQANTEAFF.

CDR3 DNA sequence: TGCGCCAGCAGCCAAGATTTTGCCCGGGATGTGAACACTGAAGCTTTCTTT. Its translation: CASSQDFARDVNTEAFF. V gene TRBV4-1 combines with J gene TRBJ1-1; D call uncertain. The V end lost 0 bases, the J end lost 0 bases, and 14 bases lay between the germline ends. Germline-derived CDR1 and CDR2 are MGHRA and YSYEKL. This CDR3 region has 17 residues.

This chain links TRBV9 with TRBJ1-4; perhaps TRBD1 as D (6 bases). The CDR3 sequence is 14 residues long. CDR1 and CDR2 (germline): SGDLS, YYNGEE. V dropped 1 base and J dropped 6 bases, with 10 bases sitting between them. CDR3 DNA sequence: TGTGCCAGCAGCGTACGGGCAGGGGATGAAAAACTGTTTTTT. This encodes CASSVRAGDEKLFF.